This T cell receptor (beta chain) was sequenced for a study of cytomegalovirus exposure and HLA in healthy donors. About the study: Of all 400 or so donors who were genotyped, 70% to 85% belonged to the Caucasian-associated ancestry cluster.

Notes on this clone: The antigen is unknown.

Per the germline V gene, CDR1 is KGHSH and CDR2 is LQKENI. This CDR3 comprises 17 residues. V was trimmed by 5 bases and J by 2 bases, leaving 19 bases between them. It was with 60 Vbeta and 13 Jbeta primers that the PCR ran. Per the original methods: In a later analysis, roughly 86 million unique TCR beta chains included roughly 11 million shared by two or more donors. Sequencing used immunoSEQ multiplex PCR; TCRdb keeps in-frame clones, though not all of them. V and J calls and clone size are as listed in that table; D and trimming were resolved from the DNA. Of about 160,000 clones listed, approximately 70% were seen once; the top ten hold roughly 7.1%. Study results and caveats: Within an earlier analysis, most TCR beta V segments proved productive either about 87% or about 30% of the time. Many donors carried some public TCRs, although rarity characterized most TCR sequences.

The source is a man in his forties or fifties in good health and CMV-seropositive. Material for sequencing was PBMCs. The chain is built from TRBV18 and TRBJ1-5, with D hard to call. CDR3 nucleotide sequence: TGTGCCAGCTCAGGCGGGTCATGGAGAGTTGGCAATCAGCCCCAGCATTTT. Translating gives CASSGGSWRVGNQPQHF.